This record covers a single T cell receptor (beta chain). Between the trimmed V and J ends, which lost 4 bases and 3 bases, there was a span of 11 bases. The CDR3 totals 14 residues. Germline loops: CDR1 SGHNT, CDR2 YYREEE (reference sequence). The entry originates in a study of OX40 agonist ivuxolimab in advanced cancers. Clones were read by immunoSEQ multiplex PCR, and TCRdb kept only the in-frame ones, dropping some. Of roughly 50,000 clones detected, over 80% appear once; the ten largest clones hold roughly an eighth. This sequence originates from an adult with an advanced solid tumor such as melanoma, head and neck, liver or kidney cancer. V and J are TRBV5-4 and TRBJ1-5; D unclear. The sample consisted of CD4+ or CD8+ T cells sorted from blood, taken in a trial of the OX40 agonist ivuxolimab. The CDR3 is CASSPGRDNQPQHF. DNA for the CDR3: TGTGCCAGCAGCCCTGGAAGGGACAATCAGCCCCAGCATTTT.